This TCR beta chain was identified in a study of blood T cell repertoires in COVID-19. Using immunoSEQ multiplex PCR, the repertoire was profiled, and TCRdb retains in-frame clones only, with some absent. The sample consists of 150,000 to 200,000 clones, roughly four fifths of them appearing once. The CDR3 loop spans 15 amino acids. J gave up 0 bases and V 4 bases, and 1 base lay outside the gene matches. CDR1 is LGHDT, CDR2 YNNKEL, per germline (reference sequence). The material sequenced was peripheral blood. This clonotype originated in a woman in her thirties or forties with acute or convalescent COVID-19. The V call is TRBV3-1 (or the pseudogene TRBV3-2), the J call TRBJ2-7; 12 bases match TRBD2. CDR3 region: CASSPTSGGSYEQYF. CDR3 DNA: TGTGCCAGCAGCCCGACTAGCGGGGGCTCCTACGAGCAGTACTTC.